Detailed here is one T cell receptor (beta chain). These data originate in a study of T-cell memory formation after mild COVID-19. A single record per CDR3 protein comes from TCRdb applying MiXCR to the 5' RACE reads. The sample includes 150,000 or so distinct CDR3 sequences, about 14% of them seen just once. V was clipped by 6 bases and J by 2 bases, with 11 bases between them. CDR1 and CDR2 from the germline V gene are MNHNY and SVGAGI (reference sequence). The CDR3 is 15 residues long. Sequencing was performed on PBMCs or a T cell subset sorted from them (not recorded which). This rearrangement joins TRBV6-6 to TRBJ2-6, with a possible D match to TRBD2 (6 bases). The sequence derives from an adult woman who had mild COVID-19 (a few samples of this study predate the infection). Cell type and time point are not known. The CDR3 DNA follows: TGTGCCAGCAGCTGGGACTCAACTGGGGCCAACGTCCTGACTTTC. Amino acid sequence: CASSWDSTGANVLTF.